This T cell receptor beta chain was identified during a study of shared clonotypes between healthy human individuals. The study, taken as a whole, reports: Genetic and exposure-history diversity was limited by the few donors.

Per the germline V gene, CDR1 is SGHVS and CDR2 is FQNEAQ. V gave up 1 base and J gave up 9 bases, with 10 bases separating them. The CDR3 sequence is 13 residues long. Every subset's genomic DNA went evenly onto several immunoSEQ plates. Produced via immunoSEQ multiplex PCR; TCRdb's table is partial and in-frame only. The table records hundreds of thousands of clones, roughly 79% of them present only once. Turning to this clone: Its antigen is not identified.

All the donors were Caucasian adults who lived in Nashville, Tennessee. Unsorted samples relied on tens of millions of PBMCs, which served as the source of genomic DNA. Source material: PBMCs. This TCR derives from a woman aged 40 to 50 in good health. Some clones in this sample may be carry-over from other donors' samples. The V gene is TRBV7-8, the J gene TRBJ1-5, with no clear D. DNA for the CDR3: TGTGCCAGCAGCTTAGAGGAGTTACGGCCCCAGCATTTT. The encoded protein is CASSLEELRPQHF.